The present TCR beta chain was sequenced within a study of post-analysis software for immune sequencing data. Germline CDR1 reads MNHEY; CDR2 reads SMNVEV (reference sequence). The length of the CDR3 is 16 residues. Losses at the gene ends were 5 bases for V and 2 bases for J; bases not matched to a gene: 7. Tagging with unique molecular identifiers was a feature of the TCR beta cDNA libraries. A single record per CDR3 protein comes from TCRdb applying MiXCR to the PCR reads. The repertoire holds hundreds of thousands of distinct CDR3 sequences, 40% to 55% seen once, with roughly 12% in the top ten. Study results and caveats: Elevated frequency relative to controls characterized several TRBV segments in patients, TRBV5-6, TRBV5-1 and TRBV20-1 among them.

This clonotype was observed a handful of times. Its cognate antigen is unknown. The receptor's source is a girl under 18 with multiple sclerosis. The sample was blood. This chain joins TRBV27 and TRBJ2-2, with TRBD1 identical over 8 bases. DNA for the CDR3: TGTGCCAGCAGTGCCAGACAGGGGATCAACACCGGGGAGCTGTTTTTT. Its translation: CASSARQGINTGELFF.